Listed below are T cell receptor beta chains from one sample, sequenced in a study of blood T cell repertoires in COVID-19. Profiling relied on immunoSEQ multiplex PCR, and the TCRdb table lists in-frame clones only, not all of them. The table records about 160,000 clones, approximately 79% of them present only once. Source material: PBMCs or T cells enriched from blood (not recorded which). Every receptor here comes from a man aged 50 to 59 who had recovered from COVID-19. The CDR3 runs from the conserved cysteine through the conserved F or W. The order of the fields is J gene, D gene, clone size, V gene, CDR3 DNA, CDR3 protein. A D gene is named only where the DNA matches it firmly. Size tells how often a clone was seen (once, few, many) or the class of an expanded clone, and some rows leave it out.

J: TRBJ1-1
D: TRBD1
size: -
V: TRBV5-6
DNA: TGTGCCAGCAGCTTTTTTTTGGGGACAGGGTGGACTGAAGCTTTCTTT
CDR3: CASSFFLGTGWTEAFF

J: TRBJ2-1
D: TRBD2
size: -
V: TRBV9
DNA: TGTGCCAGCAGCGTAGTTGGGGGGGCCTACAATGAGCAGTTCTTC
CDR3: CASSVVGGAYNEQFF

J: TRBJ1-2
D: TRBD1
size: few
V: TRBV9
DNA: TGTGCCAGCAGCGCCTCCCCGACAGGGGGCAGGAACTATGGCTACACCTTC
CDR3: CASSASPTGGRNYGYTF

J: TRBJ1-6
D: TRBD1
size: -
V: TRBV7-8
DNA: TGTGCCAGCAGCTTGGAGGGGGCTACCTATAATTCACCCCTCCACTTT
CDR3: CASSLEGATYNSPLHF

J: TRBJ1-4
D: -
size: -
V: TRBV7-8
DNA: TGTGCCAGCAGGGTTGGGAGTAATGAAAAACTGTTTTTT
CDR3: CASRVGSNEKLFF

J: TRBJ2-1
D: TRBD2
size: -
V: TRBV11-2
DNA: TGTGCCAGCAGCCCTCGGACTAGCGGGACCAGCTCCTACAATGAGCAGTTCTTC
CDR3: CASSPRTSGTSSYNEQFF

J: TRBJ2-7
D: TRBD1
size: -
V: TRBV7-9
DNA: TGTGCCAGCAGCAACGGACAGGGGGCCTACGAGCAGTACTTC
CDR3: CASSNGQGAYEQYF

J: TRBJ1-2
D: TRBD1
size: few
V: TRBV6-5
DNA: TGTGCCAGCAGCGCCCGACAGGGGGGTGTTGGCTACACCTTC
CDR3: CASSARQGGVGYTF

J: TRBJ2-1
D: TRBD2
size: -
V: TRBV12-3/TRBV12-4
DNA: TGTGCCAGCAGACTAGCGGGGAACAATGAGCAGTTCTTC
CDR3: CASRLAGNNEQFF

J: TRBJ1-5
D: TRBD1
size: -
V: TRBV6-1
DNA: TGTGCCAGCAGTGAGCAAGGACAGGGGCGTCAGCCCCAGCATTTT
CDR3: CASSEQGQGRQPQHF

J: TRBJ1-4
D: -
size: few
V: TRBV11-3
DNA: TGTGCCAGCAGCTCCGGACCCGGGGGGATATCGAAGGAAAAACTGTTTTTT
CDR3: CASSSGPGGISKEKLFF

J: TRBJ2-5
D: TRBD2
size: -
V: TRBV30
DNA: TGTGCCTGGAGTGTTCGCGCAGCGGGGAGGGTGGCCCAGTACTTC
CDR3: CAWSVRAAGRVAQYF

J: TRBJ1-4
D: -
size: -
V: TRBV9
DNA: TGTGCCAGCAGCCCTACAGGGAATAATGAAAAACTGTTTTTT
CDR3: CASSPTGNNEKLFF

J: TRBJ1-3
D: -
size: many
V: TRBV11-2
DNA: TGTGCCAGCAGCGGAGCTCGCTCTGGAAACACCATATATTTT
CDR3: CASSGARSGNTIYF

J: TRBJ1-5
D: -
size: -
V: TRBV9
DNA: TGTGCCAGCAGCAAACAGGACAATCAGCCCCAGCATTTT
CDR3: CASSKQDNQPQHF

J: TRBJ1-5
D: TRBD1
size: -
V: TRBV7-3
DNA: TGTGCCAGCAGCCTCGACAGGGACGCCAATCAGCCCCAGCATTTT
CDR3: CASSLDRDANQPQHF

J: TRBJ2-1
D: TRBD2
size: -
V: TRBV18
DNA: TGTGCCAGCTCACCACCGGGTAGCGGGGGGGCCCACAATGAGCAGTTCTTC
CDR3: CASSPPGSGGAHNEQFF

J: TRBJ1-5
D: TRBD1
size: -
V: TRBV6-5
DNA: TGTGCCAGCACGGGGACAGTCAATCAGCCCCAGCATTTT
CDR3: CASTGTVNQPQHF

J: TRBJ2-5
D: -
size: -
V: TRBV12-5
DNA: TGTGCTAGTGGAAACTTCATGCTCCAAGAGACCCAGTACTTC
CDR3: CASGNFMLQETQYF

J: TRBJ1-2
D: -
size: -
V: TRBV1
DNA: TGCACCAGCAGCCGGGACCGGACAGGGTATGGCTACACCTTC
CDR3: CTSSRDRTGYGYTF

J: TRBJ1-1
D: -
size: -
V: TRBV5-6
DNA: TGTGCCAGCACCAGAGGTGTCCGGAGCATGAACACTGAAGCTTTCTTT
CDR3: CASTRGVRSMNTEAFF

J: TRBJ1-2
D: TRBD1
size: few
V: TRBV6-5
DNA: TGTGCCAGCAGTTACTCGAGGACAGGGGGCGGCTATGGCTACACCTTC
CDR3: CASSYSRTGGGYGYTF

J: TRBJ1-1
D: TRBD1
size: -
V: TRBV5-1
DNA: TGCGCCAGCAGCTTGGTAGGGACAGGGGTGAGCACTGAAGCTTTCTTT
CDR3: CASSLVGTGVSTEAFF

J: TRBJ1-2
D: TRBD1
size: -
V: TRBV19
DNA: TGTGCCAGCCGCCGGGACCAGGGGGGATATGGCTACACCTTC
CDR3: CASRRDQGGYGYTF

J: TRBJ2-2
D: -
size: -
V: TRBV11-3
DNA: TGTGCCAGCAGCCCGACAGAAATGAACACCGGGGAGCTGTTTTTT
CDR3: CASSPTEMNTGELFF

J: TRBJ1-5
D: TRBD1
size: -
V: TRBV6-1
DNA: TGTGCCAGCAGTGAACCGGCAGGGGGAAATCAGCCCCAGCATTTT
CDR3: CASSEPAGGNQPQHF

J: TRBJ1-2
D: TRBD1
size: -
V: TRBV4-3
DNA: TGCGCCAGCAGCCAAGATGGGACAGCCCGTGGGTATGGCTACACCTTC
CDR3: CASSQDGTARGYGYTF

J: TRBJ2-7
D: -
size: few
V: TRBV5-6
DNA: TGTGCCAGCAGCCCTCACCCCGGCTACGAGCAGTACTTC
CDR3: CASSPHPGYEQYF

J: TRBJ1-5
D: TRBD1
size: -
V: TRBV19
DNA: TGTGCCAGTAGTAGAATGGACAGGGGTCTTAAGCCCCAGCATTTT
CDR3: CASSRMDRGLKPQHF

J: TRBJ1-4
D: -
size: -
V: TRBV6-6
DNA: TGTGCCACCCGGGGGGGCAACTTTGAAAAACTGTTTTTT
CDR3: CATRGGNFEKLFF

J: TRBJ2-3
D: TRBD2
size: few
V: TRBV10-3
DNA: TGTGCCATCAGTGAAACTTGGGGGGGGAAGGGCACAGATACGCAGTATTTT
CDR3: CAISETWGGKGTDTQYF

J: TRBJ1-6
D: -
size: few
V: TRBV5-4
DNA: TGTGCCAGCACCCCGGACACGGTGAATTCACCCCTCCACTTT
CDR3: CASTPDTVNSPLHF

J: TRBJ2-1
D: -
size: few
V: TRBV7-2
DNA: TGTGCCAGCAGCTTAGAAGGAGAAAGATACAATGAGCAGTTCTTC
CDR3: CASSLEGERYNEQFF

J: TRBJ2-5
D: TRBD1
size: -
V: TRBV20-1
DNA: TGCAGTGCTAGTCCGGGACAGAGAATAGGGACCCAGTACTTC
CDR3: CSASPGQRIGTQYF

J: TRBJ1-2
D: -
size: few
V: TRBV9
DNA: TGTGCCAGCAGGCCGGATGGCTACACCTTC
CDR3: CASRPDGYTF

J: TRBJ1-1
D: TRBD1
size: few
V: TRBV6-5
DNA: TGTGCCAGCAGGGGACAGGGATTGAACACTGAAGCTTTCTTT
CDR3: CASRGQGLNTEAFF